Presented here are 19 T cell receptor beta chains from one specimen sequenced in a study of shared clonotypes between healthy human individuals. Generated by immunoSEQ multiplex PCR, the TCRdb table keeps only in-frame clones and is missing some. The table has 2.5 million or so clones, approximately 94% seen once. The sequenced sample was naive CD4+ T cells sorted from blood. Documented subset: CD45RA+ positively selected. The receptor set was obtained from a man younger than 35 in good health.

The rearrangement joins TRBV21-1 to TRBJ2-7; the D call TRBD1 from the table was never checked on the DNA. TRBV21-1 is assigned pseudogene status. CDR3 length equals 13 residues. In nucleotides, the CDR3 is TGTGCCAGCAGCGAACAGGGAAAATACGAGCAGTACTTC. Protein: CASSEQGKYEQYF.

The rearrangement links TRBV25-1 to TRBJ1-1; the match to TRBD1 covers 9 bases. Trimming removed 5 bases from V and 8 bases from J; junction bases left unmatched: 9. The CDR3 has 14 residues. Germline V CDR1 and CDR2: MGHDK, SYGVNS. The CDR3 reads CASSFNPGTGEAFF. For the CDR3, the DNA is TGTGCCAGCAGTTTTAATCCCGGGACAGGGGAAGCTTTCTTT.

Worth noting for this clone: At the DNA level, this CDR3 is encoded by other sequences in the same sample as well. The chain carries TRBV6-6 and TRBJ2-5; D is unresolved. The germline V gene has CDR1 MNHNY and CDR2 SVGAGI (reference sequence). The CDR3 is made up of 11 amino acids. Between the trimmed V and J ends, which lost 6 bases and 5 bases, there was a span of 7 bases. In nucleotides, the CDR3 is TGTGCCAGCAGCGGTGGGGAGACCCAGTACTTC. It codes for CASSGGETQYF.

The count of this clone is one. J is TRBJ1-5 and V is TRBV18; D is unresolved. The CDR3 totals 13 residues. Trimming took off 5 bases at V and 4 bases at J, with 9 bases between the two ends. Germline V gives CDR1 KGHSH, CDR2 LQKENI. CDR3 coding DNA: TGTGCCAGCTCAGGGTTGTCTAATCAGCCCCAGCATTTT. It codes for CASSGLSNQPQHF.

For the CDR3, the DNA is TGTGCCAGCAGTTTAAGTCGGACAGCCAACACTGAAGCTTTCTTT. This translates into CASSLSRTANTEAFF. The V gene is TRBV27, the J gene TRBJ1-1, with TRBD1 as a possible D gene (6 bases). CDR3 length: 15 residues. The germline gives CDR1 MNHEY, CDR2 SMNVEV (reference sequence). Trimming pared 2 bases from V and 2 bases from J, leaving 12 bases between.

The CDR3 loop is CASSEFGARDRGYNEQFF. CDR3 coding DNA: TGTGCCAGCAGTGAATTCGGGGCCCGGGACAGGGGTTACAATGAGCAGTTCTTC. The rearrangement joins TRBV25-1 to TRBJ2-1; 10 bases align to TRBD1. Germline V gene data show CDR1 as MGHDK and CDR2 as SYGVNS. V shed 1 base, J shed 4 bases, and the junction held 10 bases outside the gene matches. The CDR3 has 18 amino acids. The full variable domain, rest sourced from reference TRBV25-1 and TRBJ2-1, is EADIYQTPRYLVIGTGKKITLECSQTMGHDKMYWYQQDPGMELHLIHYSYGVNSTEKGDLSSESTVSRIRTEHFPLTLESARPSHTSQYLCASSEFGARDRGYNEQFFGPGTRLTVL.

The rearrangement uses TRBV5-1 and TRBJ2-5; TRBD1 matches at 9 bases. J was trimmed by 5 bases and V by 6 bases; bases with no gene match: 8. Germline V CDR1 and CDR2: SGHRS, YFSETQ. The CDR3 has 14 residues. This CDR3 reads CASTGTGRIETQYF. The CDR3, as DNA: TGCGCCAGCACCGGGACAGGGAGGATTGAGACCCAGTACTTC.

The V gene is TRBV19, the J gene TRBJ2-5; a weak D match, TRBD2 (6 bases). From germline, CDR1 is LNHDA and CDR2 SQIVND (reference sequence). Trimming cost V 3 bases and J 5 bases, with 22 bases left between them. The CDR3 is 17 amino acids. The CDR3, as DNA: TGTGCCAGTAGTATTCCCCCATCGACTAGAGTTGGGGAGACCCAGTACTTC. This sequence encodes CASSIPPSTRVGETQYF.

A remark on this clone: The sample contains more than one DNA sequence encoding this CDR3. The gene calls are TRBV5-4 and TRBJ1-6; a weak D match, TRBD1 (6 bases). Germline CDR1 is SGHNT and CDR2 is YYREEE (reference sequence). Trimming cost V 4 bases and J 7 bases, with 12 bases left between them. This CDR3 region has 14 residues. The CDR3 DNA sequence: TGTGCCAGCAGCCTGGGACAAAACAATTCACCCCTCCACTTT. Translation: CASSLGQNNSPLHF. The entire variable domain, with the rest obtained from reference TRBV5-4 and TRBJ1-6, is as follows: ETGVTQSPTHLIKTRGQQVTLRCSSQSGHNTVSWYQQALGQGPQFIFQYYREEENGRGNFPPRFSGLQFPNYSSELNVNALELDDSALYLCASSLGQNNSPLHFGNGTRLTVT.

The J gene is TRBJ1-1, the V gene TRBV19; unclear D gene. CDR1 is LNHDA, CDR2 SQIVND, per germline (reference sequence). The length of the CDR3 is 13 residues. Trimming cost V 6 bases and J 3 bases, with 11 bases left between them. Here the CDR3 reads CASRDFGDTEAFF. DNA of the CDR3: TGTGCCAGTAGGGACTTCGGGGACACTGAAGCTTTCTTT.

The chain combines TRBV4-1 with TRBJ1-4; D gene unclear. Per the germline V gene, CDR1 is MGHRA and CDR2 is YSYEKL. V lost 4 bases and J lost 1, with 13 bases in between. The CDR3 contains 16 residues. CDR3 amino acids: CASSLQKAGTNEKLFF. CDR3 DNA sequence: TGCGCCAGCAGCCTCCAAAAAGCGGGAACTAATGAAAAACTGTTTTTT.

The genes are TRBV11-3 and TRBJ2-2; TRBD2 matches 9 bases. Germline values: CDR1 SGHNT, CDR2 YENEEA. This CDR3 comprises 16 residues. V lost 2 bases, J lost 7 bases, and 8 bases stayed unmatched. For the CDR3, the DNA is TGTGCCAGCAGCTTATTCGGGACTAGCAGGGTCGGGGAGCTGTTTTTT. Translated, it gives CASSLFGTSRVGELFF.

V and J are TRBV18 and TRBJ2-7, with D perhaps matching TRBD1 or TRBD2 (6 bases each). Per the germline V gene, CDR1 is KGHSH and CDR2 is LQKENI. The CDR3 covers 14 residues. V was trimmed by 4 bases and J by 2 bases, leaving 12 bases between them. CDR3 in amino acids: CASSRGGPTYEQYF. The CDR3 coding sequence is TGTGCCAGCTCACGAGGGGGGCCCACCTACGAGCAGTACTTC. The full variable domain, completed using reference TRBV18 and TRBJ2-7, is NAGVMQNPRHLVRRRGQEARLRCSPMKGHSHVYWYRQLPEEGLKFMVYLQKENIIDESGMPKERFSAEFPKEGPSILRIQQVVRGDSAAYFCASSRGGPTYEQYFGPGTRLTVT.

The J gene is TRBJ1-5, the V gene TRBV2, with D uncertain. Germline-derived CDR1 and CDR2 are SNHLY and FYNNEI. V was clipped by 8 bases and J by 0 bases, with 8 bases between them. This CDR3 is 13 amino acids long. The CDR3 sequence is CASGGDSNQPQHF. The DNA of the CDR3 is TGTGCCAGCGGAGGAGATAGCAATCAGCCCCAGCATTTT.

The J gene is TRBJ2-7, the V gene TRBV10-2; either TRBD1 or TRBD2 may supply D (7 bases each). CDR3 length: 13 amino acids. Trimming stripped 5 bases from V and 3 bases from J, with 11 bases between. CDR1 and CDR2 (germline): WSHSY, SAAADI. CDR3 region: CASSQGGGYEQYF. CDR3 coding DNA: TGCGCCAGCAGTCAGGGGGGGGGCTACGAGCAGTACTTC.

The J gene is TRBJ2-7, the V gene TRBV10-2, with TRBD2 as a possible D gene (6 bases). V was cut by 3 bases and J by 3 bases, with 18 bases left in between. There are 16 residues in the CDR3. From germline, CDR1 is WSHSY and CDR2 SAAADI. CDR3 in amino acids: CASSEPLRGYDYEQYF. The CDR3 DNA reads TGCGCCAGCAGTGAACCCCTTCGGGGGTATGACTACGAGCAGTACTTC.

The table lists this clone with a few counts. This chain joins TRBV7-9 and TRBJ1-6; no clear D. Germline assignment: CDR1 SEHNR and CDR2 FQNEAQ (reference sequence). Trimming removed 3 bases at V and 7 bases at J, with 7 bases between. The CDR3 consists of 13 residues. Here the CDR3 reads CASSFGFNSPLHF. CDR3 nucleotide sequence: TGTGCCAGCAGCTTCGGATTCAATTCACCCCTCCACTTT.

Concerning this clone itself: Additional DNA sequences in this sample encode the identical CDR3. The V and J genes are TRBV6-1 and TRBJ1-3; D remains ambiguous. Trimming removed 6 bases from V and 0 bases from J, with 6 bases in between. CDR3 length: 13 residues. Germline CDR1 reads MNHNS; CDR2 reads SASEGT. The CDR3 DNA follows: TGTGCCAGCAGAAAGAGCTCTGGAAACACCATATATTTT. Its translation: CASRKSSGNTIYF.

V and J are TRBV5-4 and TRBJ1-1, with 11 bases matching TRBD1. After removal of 7 bases from V and 11 bases from J, the junction contained 7 bases not matched to a gene. Germline values: CDR1 SGHNT, CDR2 YYREEE (reference sequence). The CDR3 loop spans 12 amino acids. In DNA, the CDR3 is TGTGCCAGCGGTGGACAGGGGGCGAACGCTTTCTTT. Translating gives CASGGQGANAFF.